This TCR beta chain was identified during a study of blood T cells in healthy people across ages. Study results and caveats: Possibly, changes in expanded clonotypes were confounded because donor CMV status was unknown.

Of note for this clonotype: As yet, its antigen is unknown.

Together with a sample-barcoded 5' primer, a J-beta primer mix was included in a second PCR lasting about 6 to 11 cycles. Individual samples furnished no less than 3 million CDR3-containing paired-end reads apiece. One entry per CDR3 protein results from TCRdb running MiXCR on the 5' RACE reads. Of approximately 600,000 distinct CDR3 sequences listed, about 53% are singletons. The CDR3 loop spans 16 amino acids. Germline lookup yields CDR1 DFQATT and CDR2 SNEGSKA (reference sequence). This chain connects TRBV20-1 to TRBJ2-1, with 7 bases matching TRBD2. The J call may be wrong; the DNA end is better matched by TRBJ2-7. The source is a man aged 60 to 69 in good health. Sample: blood. In nucleotides, the CDR3 is TGCAGTGCTAGAGGAGAAGAAGCGGGAACATACAATGAGCAGTACTTC. It is translated as CSARGEEAGTYNEQYF.